The 15 T cell receptor beta chains presented below share a single source sample, sequenced in a study of early T cells in non-severe SARS-CoV-2 infection. TCRdb redid the calling of the 5' RACE reads with MiXCR, one entry per CDR3 protein. This sample has roughly 34,000 distinct CDR3 sequences; around 4.1% occur once, and the top ten carry over 5%. Sequencing input: whole blood. The receptors here all came from an adult who was a healthcare worker with PCR-confirmed SARS-CoV-2 infection or an uninfected control (not recorded which).

This clonotype has ten or more counts. The rearrangement joins TRBV7-8 to TRBJ2-2; 10 bases align to TRBD1. The ends lost 3 bases at V and 4 bases at J; junction bases unmatched: 2. CDR1 and CDR2 (germline): SGHVS, FQNEAQ. There are 15 residues in the CDR3. CDR3 residues: CASSFGTGVTGELFF. The DNA for the CDR3 is TGTGCCAGCAGCTTCGGGACAGGGGTCACCGGGGAGCTGTTTTTT.

This clonotype was detected many times. The chain employs TRBV6-1 and TRBJ2-1, with 13 bases matching TRBD2. The CDR3 is made up of 12 amino acids. The V gene end was trimmed by 8 bases and the J gene end by 15 bases; junction bases not matched to a gene: 7. Looked up from germline, CDR1 is MNHNS and CDR2 is SASEGT. CDR3: CASSPGLAGLFF. For the CDR3, the DNA is TGTGCCAGCTCACCGGGACTAGCGGGACTGTTCTTC.

This clonotype has more than one count but fewer than ten. This chain uses TRBV18 with TRBJ2-7, with D unresolved. V shed 3 bases and J shed 3 bases, with 3 bases lying between them. The CDR3 contains 11 residues. Germline values: CDR1 KGHSH, CDR2 LQKENI. CDR3 sequence (DNA): TGTGCCAGCTCACCGGACTACGAGCAGTACTTC. Its protein is CASSPDYEQYF.

This clonotype was observed at least ten times. The chain recombines TRBV7-2 with TRBJ1-2; a weak D match, TRBD1 (5 bases). This CDR3 spans 14 amino acids. Germline lookup yields CDR1 SGHTA and CDR2 FQGNSA. V was pared by 9 bases and J by 2 bases, with 16 bases between. CDR3 in DNA: TGTGCCAGTTCTGCAGGAGGGACCAACTATGGCTACACCTTC. Translating gives CASSAGGTNYGYTF.

This clonotype was counted ten times or more. V and J are TRBV20-1 and TRBJ2-3, with TRBD2 matching over 9 bases. The CDR3 runs 11 residues. The germline V gene encodes CDR1 DFQATT and CDR2 SNEGSKA (reference sequence). The CDR3 bases are TGCAGCCGACTAGCGGTAGATACGCAGTATTTT. This translates into CSRLAVDTQYF.

The table lists this clonotype with many counts. J is TRBJ2-6 and V is TRBV30, with D maybe TRBD1 (6 bases). Trimming cost V 0 bases and J 0 bases, with 15 bases left between them. There are 18 residues in the CDR3. Per germline, CDR1 GTSNPN and CDR2 SVGIG (reference sequence). CDR3 loop: CAWSVLLPGVSGANVLTF. In DNA form, the CDR3 reads TGTGCCTGGAGTGTACTGCTACCAGGGGTCTCTGGGGCCAACGTCCTGACTTTC.

Comments on this clonotype: One base away lies a much larger clone, so this may be a sequencing read error. The rearrangement links TRBV11-3 to TRBJ2-1; TRBD2 is a possible D gene (7 bases). CDR3 length: 14 residues. In germline, CDR1 is SGHNT, CDR2 YENEEA. The CDR3 reads CASSPTGGYNVQFF. CDR3 DNA sequence: TGTGCCAGCAGCCCGACGGGGGGCTACAATGTGCAGTTCTTC.

Ten or more counts support this clonotype. This sequence joins TRBV5-1 and TRBJ2-7; tentative D call: TRBD1 (6 bases). Germline loops: CDR1 SGHRS, CDR2 YFSETQ. With 6 bases removed from V and 2 bases from J, the gap between germline ends came to 12 bases. The CDR3 is 13 amino acids. The CDR3: CASTPQGTYEQYF. The CDR3 DNA sequence: TGCGCCAGCACCCCACAGGGTACCTACGAGCAGTACTTC. The full variable domain, rest sourced from reference TRBV5-1 and TRBJ2-7, is KAGVTQTPRYLIKTRGQQVTLSCSPISGHRSVSWYQQTPGQGLQFLFEYFSETQRNKGNFPGRFSGRQFSNSRSEMNVSTLELGDSALYLCASTPQGTYEQYFGPGTRLTVT.

This clonotype was picked up many times. CDR3 in amino acids: CASTGTTSFYEQYF. CDR3 nucleotides: TGTGCCAGCACCGGGACAACCTCCTTCTACGAGCAGTACTTC. The chain joins TRBV12-3 or TRBV12-4 to TRBJ2-7; D is perhaps TRBD1 (6 bases). CDR3 length equals 14 residues. V was trimmed by 7 bases and J by 3 bases, leaving 16 bases between them.

Remarks on this clonotype: The junction shows a germline mismatch at one end, possibly a read error. The V gene is TRBV7-9, the J gene TRBJ1-2; TRBD1 agrees at 8 bases. Germline V CDR1 and CDR2: SEHNR, FQNEAQ (reference sequence). There are 14 residues in the CDR3. In DNA form, the CDR3 reads TGTGCCAGCAGCAACCGGGACAGGTCCTATGGCTACAACTTC. Translating it yields CASSNRDRSYGYNF. Using reference TRBV7-9 and TRBJ1-2 for the parts outside the CDR3, the full variable domain is DTGVSQNPRHKITKRGQNVTFRCDPISEHNRLYWYRQTLGQGPEFLTYFQNEAQLEKSRLLSDRFSAERPKGSFSTLEIQRTEQGDSAMYLCASSNRDRSYGYNFGSGTRLTVV.

This clonotype has a count of ten or more. This sequence joins TRBV19 and TRBJ2-1, with TRBD2 matching 9 bases. This CDR3 is 15 amino acids long. Per germline, CDR1 LNHDA and CDR2 SQIVND (reference sequence). With 3 bases clipped from V and 5 bases from J, the junction kept 5 bases outside the gene matches. The CDR3, as DNA: TGTGCCAGTAGTATCGGGGCGGGAGGGAACAATGAGCAGTTCTTC. This gives the protein CASSIGAGGNNEQFF.

This clonotype was observed at least ten times. This chain uses TRBV15 with TRBJ2-7; 11 bases line up with TRBD1. Germline lookup yields CDR1 LNHNV and CDR2 YYDKDF (reference sequence). The CDR3 contains 15 residues. V gave up 0 bases and J gave up 6 bases; unmatched junction bases: 4. The DNA for the CDR3 is TGTGCCACCAGCAGAGAGGACAGGGGGCTAGGCGAGCAGTACTTC. It yields the protein CATSREDRGLGEQYF.

This clonotype was observed many times. DNA for the CDR3: TGTGCCAGCAAACCCGGAACCGGGACAGGGCGGTTTAATACTGAAGCTTTCTTT. It translates to CASKPGTGTGRFNTEAFF. The genes are TRBV6-5 and TRBJ1-1; the match to TRBD1 covers 9 bases. This CDR3 has 18 amino acids. From germline, CDR1 is MNHEY and CDR2 SVGAGI. V dropped 7 bases and J dropped 5; count of bases not matched to a gene: 20.

The chain uses TRBV2 and TRBJ2-1, with a weak D call TRBD2 (6 bases). V was trimmed by 7 bases and J by 0 bases, leaving 16 bases between them. This CDR3 is 16 amino acids long. Germline loops: CDR1 SNHLY, CDR2 FYNNEI. This CDR3 is CASNEKGLNSYNEQFF. CDR3 sequence (DNA): TGTGCCAGCAACGAAAAGGGACTGAACTCCTACAATGAGCAGTTCTTC.

This clonotype was seen repeatedly, ten times or more. The genes are TRBV12-3 or TRBV12-4 and TRBJ2-7; 7 bases fit TRBD1. This CDR3 is 12 amino acids long. V dropped 5 bases and J dropped 7; count of bases not matched to a gene: 5. Here the CDR3 reads CASSRPGGEQYF. The CDR3 DNA follows: TGTGCCAGCAGTCGACCAGGGGGAGAGCAGTACTTC.